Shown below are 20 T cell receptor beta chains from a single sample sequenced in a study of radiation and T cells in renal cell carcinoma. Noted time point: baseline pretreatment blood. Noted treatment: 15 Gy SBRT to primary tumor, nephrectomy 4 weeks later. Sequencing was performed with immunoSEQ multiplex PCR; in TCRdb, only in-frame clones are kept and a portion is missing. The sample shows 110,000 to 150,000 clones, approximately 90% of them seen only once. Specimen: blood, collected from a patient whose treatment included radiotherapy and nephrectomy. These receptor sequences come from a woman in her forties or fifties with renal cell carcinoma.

CDR3 residues: CASSLRGEASYEQYF. The CDR3 DNA reads TGTGCCAGCAGCTTAAGGGGGGAGGCCTCCTACGAGCAGTACTTC. The chain employs TRBV13 and TRBJ2-7; either TRBD1 or TRBD2 may supply D (6 bases each). Germline CDR1 reads PRHDT; CDR2 reads FYEKMQ (reference sequence). Trimming took off 2 bases at V and 0 bases at J, with 11 bases between the two ends. This CDR3 contains 15 residues.

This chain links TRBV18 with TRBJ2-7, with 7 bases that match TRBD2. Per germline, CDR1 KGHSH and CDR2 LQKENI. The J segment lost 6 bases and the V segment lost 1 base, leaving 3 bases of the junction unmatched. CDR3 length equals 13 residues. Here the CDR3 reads CASSPLREGEQYF. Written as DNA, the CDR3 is TGTGCCAGCTCACCACTGAGGGAGGGCGAGCAGTACTTC. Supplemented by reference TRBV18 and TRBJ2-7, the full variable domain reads NAGVMQNPRHLVRRRGQEARLRCSPMKGHSHVYWYRQLPEEGLKFMVYLQKENIIDESGMPKERFSAEFPKEGPSILRIQQVVRGDSAAYFCASSPLREGEQYFGPGTRLTVT.

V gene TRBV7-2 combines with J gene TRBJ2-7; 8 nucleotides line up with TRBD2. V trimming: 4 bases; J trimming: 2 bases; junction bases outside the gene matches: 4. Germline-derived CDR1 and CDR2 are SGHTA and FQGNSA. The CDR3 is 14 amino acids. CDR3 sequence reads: CASSWSGGPYEQYF. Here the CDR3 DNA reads TGTGCCAGCAGCTGGAGCGGGGGCCCCTACGAGCAGTACTTC.

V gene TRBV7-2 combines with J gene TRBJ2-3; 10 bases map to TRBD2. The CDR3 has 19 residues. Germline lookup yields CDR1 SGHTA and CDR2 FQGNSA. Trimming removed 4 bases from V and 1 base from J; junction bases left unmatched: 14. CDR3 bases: TGTGCCAGCAGCTCACCAAAATCTATAGCGGGGGGAGGCACAGATACGCAGTATTTT. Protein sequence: CASSSPKSIAGGGTDTQYF.

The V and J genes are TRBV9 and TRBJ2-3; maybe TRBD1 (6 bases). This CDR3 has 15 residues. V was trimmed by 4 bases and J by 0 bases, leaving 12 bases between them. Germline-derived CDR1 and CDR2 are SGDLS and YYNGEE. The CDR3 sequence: CASSTRQASTDTQYF. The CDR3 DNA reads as TGTGCCAGCAGCACTCGACAGGCTAGCACAGATACGCAGTATTTT.

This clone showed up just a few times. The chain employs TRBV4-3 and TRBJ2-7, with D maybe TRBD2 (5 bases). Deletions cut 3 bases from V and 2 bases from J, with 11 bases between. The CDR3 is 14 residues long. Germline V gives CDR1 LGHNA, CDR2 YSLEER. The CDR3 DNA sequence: TGCGCCAGCAGCCAGGACTCTACAACCTACGAGCAGTACTTC. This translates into CASSQDSTTYEQYF.

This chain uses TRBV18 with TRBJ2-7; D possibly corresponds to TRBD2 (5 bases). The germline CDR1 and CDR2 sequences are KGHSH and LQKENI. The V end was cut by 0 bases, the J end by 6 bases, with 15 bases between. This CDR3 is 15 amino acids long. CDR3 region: CASSPPSRGRGEQYF. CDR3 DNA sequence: TGTGCCAGCTCACCACCGTCTCGAGGGCGTGGCGAGCAGTACTTC.

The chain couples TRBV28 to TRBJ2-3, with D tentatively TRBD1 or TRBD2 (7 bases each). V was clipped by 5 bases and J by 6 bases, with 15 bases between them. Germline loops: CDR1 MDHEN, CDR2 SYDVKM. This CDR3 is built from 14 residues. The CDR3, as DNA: TGTGCCAGCAGTATCGACAGGGAGGGCGATACGCAGTATTTT. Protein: CASSIDREGDTQYF.

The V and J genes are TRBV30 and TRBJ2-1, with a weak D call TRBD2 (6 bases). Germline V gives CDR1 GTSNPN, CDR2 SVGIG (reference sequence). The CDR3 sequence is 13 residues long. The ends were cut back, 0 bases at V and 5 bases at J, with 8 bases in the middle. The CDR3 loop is CAWSVGGNNEQFF. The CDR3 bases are TGTGCCTGGAGTGTGGGCGGGAACAATGAGCAGTTCTTC.

CDR3 nucleotides: TGCGCCAGCAGCTTGGGATCCCAGGGGGTCACAGATACGCAGTATTTT. Translating it yields CASSLGSQGVTDTQYF. The chain is built from TRBV5-1 and TRBJ2-3; 7 nucleotides line up with TRBD1. The CDR3 contains 16 residues. Germline CDR1 SGHRS, CDR2 YFSETQ. J lost 2 bases, V lost 0 bases, and 6 bases had no gene match.

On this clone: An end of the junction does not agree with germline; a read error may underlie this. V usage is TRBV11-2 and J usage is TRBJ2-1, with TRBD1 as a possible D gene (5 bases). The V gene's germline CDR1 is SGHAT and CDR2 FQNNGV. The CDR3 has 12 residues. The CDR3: CATSYRGDEQFF. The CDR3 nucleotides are TGTGCCACCAGCTATAGGGGTGATGAGCAGTTCTTC.

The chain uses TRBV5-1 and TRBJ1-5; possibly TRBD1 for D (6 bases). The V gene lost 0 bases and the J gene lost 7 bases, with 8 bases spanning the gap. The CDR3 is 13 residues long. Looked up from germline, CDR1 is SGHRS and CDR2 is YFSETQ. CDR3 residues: CASSLDRDQPQHF. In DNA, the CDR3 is TGCGCCAGCAGCTTGGACAGGGACCAGCCCCAGCATTTT.

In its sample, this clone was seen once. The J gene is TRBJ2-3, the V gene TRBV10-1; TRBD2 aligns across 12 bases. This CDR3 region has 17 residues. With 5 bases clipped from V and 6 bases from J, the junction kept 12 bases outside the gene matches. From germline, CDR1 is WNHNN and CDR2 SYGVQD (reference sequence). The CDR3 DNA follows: TGCGCCAGCAGTACTCAGAGACTAGCGGGGGCCGGGGATACGCAGTATTTT. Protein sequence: CASSTQRLAGAGDTQYF.

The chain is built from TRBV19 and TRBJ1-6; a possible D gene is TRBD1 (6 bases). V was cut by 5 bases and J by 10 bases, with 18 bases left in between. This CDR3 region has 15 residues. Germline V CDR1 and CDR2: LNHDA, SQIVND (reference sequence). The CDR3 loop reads CASSQTEGDGSPLHF. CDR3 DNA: TGTGCCAGTAGTCAAACGGAGGGGGATGGATCACCCCTCCACTTT.

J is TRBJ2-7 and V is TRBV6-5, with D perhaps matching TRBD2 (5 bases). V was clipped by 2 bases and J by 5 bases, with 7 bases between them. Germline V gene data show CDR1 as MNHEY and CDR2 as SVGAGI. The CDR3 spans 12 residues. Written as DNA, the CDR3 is TGTGCCAGCAGTTACCGAGGGAACGAGCAGTACTTC. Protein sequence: CASSYRGNEQYF.

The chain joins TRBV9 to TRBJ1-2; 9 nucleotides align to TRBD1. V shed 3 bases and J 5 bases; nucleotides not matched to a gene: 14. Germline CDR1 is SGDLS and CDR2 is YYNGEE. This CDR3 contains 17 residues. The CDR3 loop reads CASSARTGEGERYGYTF. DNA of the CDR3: TGTGCCAGCAGCGCCCGGACAGGGGAGGGGGAAAGATATGGCTACACCTTC.

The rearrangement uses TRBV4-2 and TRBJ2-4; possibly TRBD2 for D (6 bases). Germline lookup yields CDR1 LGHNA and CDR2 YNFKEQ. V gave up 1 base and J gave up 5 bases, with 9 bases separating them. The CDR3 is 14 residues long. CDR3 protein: CASSQAGGENIQYF. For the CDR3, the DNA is TGTGCCAGCAGCCAAGCTGGAGGGGAAAACATTCAGTACTTC.

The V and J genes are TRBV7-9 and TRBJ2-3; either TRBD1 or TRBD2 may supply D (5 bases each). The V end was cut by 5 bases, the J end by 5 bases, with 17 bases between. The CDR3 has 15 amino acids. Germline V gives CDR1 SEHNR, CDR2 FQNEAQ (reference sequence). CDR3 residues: CASSQTRDLGDTQYF. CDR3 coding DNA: TGTGCCAGCAGCCAGACCCGGGACCTCGGAGATACGCAGTATTTT.

The CDR3 loop reads CASSYAPDRGDGYTF. The CDR3 bases are TGTGCCAGCAGTTATGCCCCGGACAGGGGGGATGGCTACACCTTC. The V gene is TRBV6-5, the J gene TRBJ1-2; 10 nucleotides align to TRBD1. Germline trimming cut 3 bases from V and 6 bases from J; bases unmatched to any gene: 7. The length of the CDR3 is 15 residues. CDR1 MNHEY and CDR2 SVGAGI come from the germline V gene.

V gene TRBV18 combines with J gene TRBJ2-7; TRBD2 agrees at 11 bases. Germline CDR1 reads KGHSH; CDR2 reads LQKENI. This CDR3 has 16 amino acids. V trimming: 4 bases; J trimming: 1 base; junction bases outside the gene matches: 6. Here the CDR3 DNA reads TGTGCCAGCTCACAGATAGCGGGGGGGCATTCCTACGAGCAGTACTTC. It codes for CASSQIAGGHSYEQYF.